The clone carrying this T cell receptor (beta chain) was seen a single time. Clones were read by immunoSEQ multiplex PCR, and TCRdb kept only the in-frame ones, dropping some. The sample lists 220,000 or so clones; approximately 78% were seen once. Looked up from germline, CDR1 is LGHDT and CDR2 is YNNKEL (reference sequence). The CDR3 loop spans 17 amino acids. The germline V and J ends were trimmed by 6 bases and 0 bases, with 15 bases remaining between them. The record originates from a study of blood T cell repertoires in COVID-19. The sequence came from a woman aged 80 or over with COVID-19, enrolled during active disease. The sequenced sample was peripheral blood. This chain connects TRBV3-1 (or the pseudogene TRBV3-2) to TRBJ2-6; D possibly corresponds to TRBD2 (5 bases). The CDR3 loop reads CASRSSGRSSGANVLTF. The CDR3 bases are TGTGCCAGCAGGTCAAGCGGACGGAGCTCTGGGGCCAACGTCCTGACTTTC.